The clone carrying this T cell receptor (beta chain) was observed a handful of times. These data belong to a study of blood T cell repertoires in COVID-19. This CDR3 comprises 18 residues. Germline values: CDR1 MNHEY, CDR2 SVGEGT. The V segment lost 3 bases and the J segment 1 base; nucleotides outside the gene matches: 14. In the authors' methods: Using reference gene primer amplification, nucleated cell counts were estimated. TCRdb's table, derived via immunoSEQ multiplex PCR, lists solely in-frame clones and lacks some. The V and J calls and clone size were taken over from that table, and D and trimming were inferred from the DNA. The sample shows some 120,000 clones, 65% to 90% of them seen only once.

The receptor was isolated from an elderly man with active or convalescent COVID-19. The sample comprised peripheral blood. The V call is TRBV6-2 or TRBV6-3, the J call TRBJ2-7; 8 positions match TRBD1. The chain's CDR3 is CASSYATRGQVTSYEQYF. The CDR3 nucleotides read TGTGCCAGCAGTTATGCAACCCGGGGACAGGTCACTTCCTACGAGCAGTACTTC.